A single sample is the source of the 19 T cell receptor beta chains below, sequenced in a study of control samples from healthy donors and cancer patients. Assay used: immunoSEQ multiplex PCR; TCRdb lists only in-frame clones, some missing. The repertoire holds 70,000 to 100,000 clones, with around 90% as singletons. The sample was PBMCs. These receptors all come from a woman aged 55-70 years with head and neck cancer.

The rearrangement links TRBV2 to TRBJ2-2, with 8 bases matching TRBD2. CDR1 is SNHLY, CDR2 FYNNEI, per germline. The CDR3 extends over 15 amino acids. The junction had 5 bases not matched to a gene; V was cut back by 7 bases and J by 1 base. In nucleotides, the CDR3 is TGTGCCAGCATTAAGACTAGCGTGAACACCGGGGAGCTGTTTTTT. Translation gives CASIKTSVNTGELFF.

This chain links TRBV14 with TRBJ2-2; 9 nucleotides align to TRBD1. Germline CDR1 SGHDN, CDR2 FVKESK. This CDR3 region has 16 residues. J was trimmed by 5 bases and V by 6 bases; bases with no gene match: 10. In DNA, the CDR3 is TGTGCCAGCAGGTGGGGGCCCGGGACAGGGACCGGGGAGCTGTTTTTT. Translating it yields CASRWGPGTGTGELFF.

V and J are TRBV7-9 and TRBJ1-1, with D uncertain. Germline-derived CDR1 and CDR2 are SEHNR and FQNEAQ (reference sequence). Trimming cost V 4 bases and J 2 bases, with 8 bases left between them. CDR3 length: 13 residues. The CDR3 DNA reads as TGTGCCAGCAGCTCATACAGCAACACTGAAGCTTTCTTT. It encodes CASSSYSNTEAFF.

On this clone: The same CDR3 also results from other DNA sequences found in this sample. This chain joins TRBV4-1 and TRBJ1-2; D is perhaps TRBD1 (5 bases). With 0 bases removed from V and 7 bases from J, the gap between germline ends came to 15 bases. The CDR3 covers 15 residues. CDR1 and CDR2 (germline): MGHRA, YSYEKL. The CDR3: CASSQDRGPRGGYTF. CDR3 bases: TGCGCCAGCAGCCAAGACCGCGGGCCAAGGGGTGGCTACACCTTC.

The V gene is TRBV7-2, the J gene TRBJ1-5; 9 nucleotides align to TRBD1. The CDR3 has 14 residues. Germline lookup yields CDR1 SGHTA and CDR2 FQGNSA. With 5 bases clipped from V and 7 bases from J, the junction kept 6 bases outside the gene matches. CDR3 protein: CASSQGQGQQPQHF. The CDR3 nucleotides read TGTGCCAGCAGCCAGGGACAGGGACAACAGCCCCAGCATTTT.

V and J are TRBV29-1 and TRBJ1-2, with a weak D call TRBD1 (6 bases). This CDR3 contains 14 residues. The V and J ends lost 5 bases and 0 bases respectively, with 13 bases between them. The germline V gene encodes CDR1 SQVTM and CDR2 ANQGSEA. CDR3: CSVQGQQANYGYTF. The CDR3 bases are TGCAGCGTTCAAGGACAGCAGGCTAACTATGGCTACACCTTC.

The J gene is TRBJ1-1, the V gene TRBV29-1, with D possibly matching TRBD1 (6 bases). The CDR3 runs to 13 residues. With 6 bases removed from V and 10 bases from J, the gap between germline ends came to 21 bases. Germline CDR1 is SQVTM and CDR2 is ANQGSEA. The CDR3 nucleotides read TGCAGCGTCGGAATCGGCAGGGGCGTGGCAGCTTTCTTT. Amino acid sequence: CSVGIGRGVAAFF.

The chain uses TRBV3-1 (or the pseudogene TRBV3-2) and TRBJ2-1, with 7 nucleotides matching TRBD2. The CDR3 is made up of 12 amino acids. The J segment lost 10 bases and the V segment lost 2 bases, leaving 2 bases of the junction unmatched. From germline, CDR1 is LGHDT and CDR2 YNNKEL (reference sequence). The CDR3 is CASSQKGLEQFF. CDR3 coding DNA: TGTGCCAGCAGCCAAAAGGGACTAGAGCAGTTCTTC.

This rearrangement joins TRBV5-8 to TRBJ1-5; D gene unclear. The length of the CDR3 is 14 residues. V was clipped by 4 bases and J by 3 bases, with 11 bases between them. CDR1 SGHTS and CDR2 YDEGEE come from the germline V gene. CDR3: CASSPILFNQPQHF. The CDR3 bases are TGTGCCAGCAGCCCGATCCTTTTCAATCAGCCCCAGCATTTT.

The V call is TRBV3-1 (or the pseudogene TRBV3-2), the J call TRBJ1-2; D unclear. CDR1 and CDR2 (germline): LGHDT, YNNKEL (reference sequence). Trimming took off 6 bases at V and 4 bases at J, with 9 bases between the two ends. The CDR3 extends over 12 amino acids. The CDR3 DNA follows: TGTGCCAGCAGTCACGGGCCCTATGGCTACACCTTC. It encodes CASSHGPYGYTF.

V gene TRBV7-9 combines with J gene TRBJ2-7; no reliable D call. The CDR3 is 12 residues long. Germline V gives CDR1 SEHNR, CDR2 FQNEAQ (reference sequence). V was pared by 5 bases and J by 6 bases, with 11 bases between. The CDR3 loop reads CASSHELGEQYF. The CDR3 coding sequence is TGTGCCAGCAGCCACGAACTGGGCGAGCAGTACTTC.

The gene calls are TRBV6-6 and TRBJ1-5, with D perhaps TRBD1 (5 bases). Per germline, CDR1 MNHNY and CDR2 SVGAGI (reference sequence). This CDR3 region has 14 residues. V lost 6 bases, J lost 6 bases, and 15 bases lay in between. CDR3 bases: TGTGCCAGCAGCCTCGACAGTCAGGTTCAGCCCCAGCATTTT. Translating it yields CASSLDSQVQPQHF.

The genes are TRBV5-1 and TRBJ2-3; D is unclear. This CDR3 spans 14 amino acids. Germline CDR1 and CDR2: SGHRS and YFSETQ. V shed 1 base and J shed 1 base, with 7 bases lying between them. DNA of the CDR3: TGCGCCAGCAGCTTGCAGGTGGGCACAGATACGCAGTATTTT. Translating gives CASSLQVGTDTQYF. The complete variable domain, with remaining parts taken from reference TRBV5-1 and TRBJ2-3, reads KAGVTQTPRYLIKTRGQQVTLSCSPISGHRSVSWYQQTPGQGLQFLFEYFSETQRNKGNFPGRFSGRQFSNSRSEMNVSTLELGDSALYLCASSLQVGTDTQYFGPGTRLTVL.

The rearrangement joins TRBV4-3 to TRBJ1-3; D remains unclear. With 0 bases removed from V and 2 bases from J, the gap between germline ends came to 11 bases. The germline V gene encodes CDR1 LGHNA and CDR2 YSLEER. The CDR3 runs 16 residues. The CDR3 loop reads CASSQDLSSPGNTIYF. The DNA of the CDR3 is TGCGCCAGCAGCCAAGATTTATCCTCACCTGGAAACACCATATATTTT.

The V gene is TRBV11-3, the J gene TRBJ2-7, with D perhaps given as TRBD1 or TRBD2 (5 bases each). The CDR3 has 13 residues. Deletions cut 2 bases from V and 5 bases from J, with 10 bases between. The germline gives CDR1 SGHNT, CDR2 YENEEA. CDR3 in DNA: TGTGCCAGCAGCTTATTTGGGGGTAACGAGCAGTACTTC. Translation: CASSLFGGNEQYF.

The chain couples TRBV9 to TRBJ1-4; the match to TRBD1 covers 8 bases. V trimming: 0 bases; J trimming: 8 bases; junction bases outside the gene matches: 12. The CDR3 covers 17 residues. CDR1 and CDR2 (germline): SGDLS, YYNGEE. The CDR3 loop is CASSVEASQGAREKLFF. The CDR3 DNA sequence: TGTGCCAGCAGCGTAGAGGCTAGTCAGGGGGCGCGCGAAAAACTGTTTTTT.

This rearrangement joins TRBV9 to TRBJ2-2, with 7 nucleotides matching TRBD2. The germline V gene encodes CDR1 SGDLS and CDR2 YYNGEE. The V and J ends lost 6 bases and 0 bases, in that order; junction bases with no gene match: 2. The CDR3 covers 14 residues. The CDR3 coding sequence is TGTGCCAGCAACAGCGGGACGAACACCGGGGAGCTGTTTTTT. Translation: CASNSGTNTGELFF.

This clone was recorded once. The chain carries TRBV28 and TRBJ2-1; a weak D match, TRBD2 (6 bases). The V end was cut by 3 bases, the J end by 4 bases, with 10 bases between. The CDR3 is 14 amino acids. Germline CDR1 reads MDHEN; CDR2 reads SYDVKM. The CDR3 bases are TGTGCCAGCAGTTTGAGCGGGCGATACAATGAGCAGTTCTTC. Its translation: CASSLSGRYNEQFF.

This chain joins TRBV7-3 and TRBJ2-1, with D tentatively TRBD1 or TRBD2 (5 bases each). Trimming removed 5 bases at V and 8 bases at J, with 22 bases between. The CDR3 runs to 16 residues. Per germline, CDR1 SGHTA and CDR2 FQGTGA. The CDR3 loop reads CASSPVGEGGLDEQFF. The CDR3 coding sequence is TGTGCCAGCAGCCCGGTGGGGGAAGGCGGCCTAGATGAGCAGTTCTTC.